This T cell receptor (beta chain) was identified in a study of blood T cells in healthy people across ages. Then a second PCR, running roughly 7 to 11 cycles, was carried out with a sample-barcoded 5' primer and a J-beta primer mix. TCRdb reprocessed the 5' RACE reads with MiXCR, giving one entry per CDR3 protein. The sample includes approximately 2,000,000 distinct CDR3 sequences, about two fifths of them seen just once. This clonotype was counted a few times. Trimming removed 0 bases at V and 0 bases at J, with 12 bases between. The CDR3 runs 16 residues. The receptor comes from a human donor in good health. The sample consisted of blood. This chain connects TRBV12-3 or TRBV12-4 to TRBJ2-7, with D tentatively TRBD1 (6 bases). CDR3 DNA: TGTGCCAGCAGTTTAGCGCAGGGGTCGGACTCCTACGAGCAGTACTTC. Its translation: CASSLAQGSDSYEQYF.